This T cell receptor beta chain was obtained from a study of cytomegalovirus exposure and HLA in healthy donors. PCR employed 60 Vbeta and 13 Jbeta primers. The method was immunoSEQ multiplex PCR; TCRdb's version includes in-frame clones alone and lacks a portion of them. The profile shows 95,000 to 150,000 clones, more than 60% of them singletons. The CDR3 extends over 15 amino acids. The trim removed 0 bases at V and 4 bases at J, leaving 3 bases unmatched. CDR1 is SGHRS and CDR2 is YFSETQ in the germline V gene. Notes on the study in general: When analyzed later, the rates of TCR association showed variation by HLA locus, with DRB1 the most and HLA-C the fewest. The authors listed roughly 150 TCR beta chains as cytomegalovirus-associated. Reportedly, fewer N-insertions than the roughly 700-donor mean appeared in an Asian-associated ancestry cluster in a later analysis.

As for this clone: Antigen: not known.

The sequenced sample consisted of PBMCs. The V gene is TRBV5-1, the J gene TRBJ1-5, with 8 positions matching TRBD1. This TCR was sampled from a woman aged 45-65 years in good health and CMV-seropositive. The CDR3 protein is CASSLGQGTNQPQHF. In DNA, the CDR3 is TGCGCCAGCAGCTTGGGACAGGGGACTAATCAGCCCCAGCATTTT.